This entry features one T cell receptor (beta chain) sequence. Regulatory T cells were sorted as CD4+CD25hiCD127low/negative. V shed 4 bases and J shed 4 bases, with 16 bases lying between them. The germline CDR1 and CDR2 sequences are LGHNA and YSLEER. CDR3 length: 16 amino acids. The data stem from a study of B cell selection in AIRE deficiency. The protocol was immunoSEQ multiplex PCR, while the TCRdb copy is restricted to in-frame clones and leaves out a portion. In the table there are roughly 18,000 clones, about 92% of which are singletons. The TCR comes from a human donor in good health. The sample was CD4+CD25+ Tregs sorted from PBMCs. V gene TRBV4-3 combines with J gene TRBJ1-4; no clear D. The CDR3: CASSPRGYSFNEKLFF. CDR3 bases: TGCGCCAGCAGCCCCCGAGGATACAGCTTTAATGAAAAACTGTTTTTT.